The 27 T cell receptor beta chains listed next were all sequenced from one sample in a study of cytomegalovirus exposure and HLA in healthy donors. The PCR ran on 60 Vbeta and 13 Jbeta primers. This table comes from immunoSEQ multiplex PCR, and its TCRdb copy is limited to in-frame clones, with some not included. Counted here are approximately 190,000 clones, around 73% occurring once; the ten biggest clones make up over 2%. The sample was PBMCs. The origin of the receptors is a woman in her 30s in good health and CMV-seropositive.

The rearrangement links TRBV27 to TRBJ2-7; TRBD1 agrees at 12 bases. The CDR3 sequence is 15 residues long. Germline V lookup: CDR1 MNHEY, CDR2 SMNVEV (reference sequence). J was trimmed by 4 bases and V by 5 bases; bases with no gene match: 6. CDR3 nucleotides: TGTGCCAGCAGTACAAGGGACAGGGGGCTATACGAGCAGTACTTC. The encoded protein is CASSTRDRGLYEQYF.

V and J are TRBV25-1 and TRBJ1-2, with D perhaps TRBD1 (5 bases). V was shortened by 5 bases and J by 8 bases, with 12 bases between the two germline ends. This CDR3 has 12 residues. Germline lookup yields CDR1 MGHDK and CDR2 SYGVNS. The CDR3 is CASSSRGLGYTF. The CDR3 region has the DNA TGTGCCAGCAGTTCAAGGGGTTTGGGCTACACCTTC.

This chain uses TRBV28 with TRBJ1-1; TRBD1 matches 7 bases. CDR1 is MDHEN, CDR2 SYDVKM, per germline. The CDR3 covers 14 residues. With 5 bases clipped from V and 5 bases from J, the junction kept 8 bases outside the gene matches. The CDR3 DNA is TGTGCCAGCAGTGTCGGGACAGTAGTTACTGAAGCTTTCTTT. Residues: CASSVGTVVTEAFF.

The rearrangement links TRBV2 to TRBJ1-1; 12 bases map to TRBD1. This CDR3 has 14 residues. The ends lost 10 bases at V and 7 bases at J; junction bases unmatched: 10. CDR1 and CDR2 from the germline V gene are SNHLY and FYNNEI. For the CDR3, the DNA is TGTGCCATCAGGGGGACAGGGGGCATCGGTGAAGCTTTCTTT. The encoded protein is CAIRGTGGIGEAFF.

V is TRBV4-3 and J is TRBJ1-2; no definite D call. The germline V gene has CDR1 LGHNA and CDR2 YSLEER. CDR3 size: 14 residues. V lost 1 base to trimming and J lost 1 base, with 7 bases between them. The CDR3 here is CASSQVEGNYGYTF. In nucleotides, the CDR3 is TGCGCCAGCAGCCAAGTAGAGGGTAACTATGGCTACACCTTC.

V usage is TRBV7-3 and J usage is TRBJ2-1, with 12 positions matching TRBD2. In germline, CDR1 is SGHTA, CDR2 FQGTGA. With 6 bases clipped from V and 5 bases from J, the junction kept 17 bases outside the gene matches. The length of the CDR3 is 19 residues. This CDR3 is CASRPPSGRARFPNNEQFF. The DNA for the CDR3 is TGTGCCAGCAGGCCACCTAGCGGGAGGGCCCGGTTTCCGAACAATGAGCAGTTCTTC.

The V call is TRBV7-9, the J call TRBJ2-5; 8 nucleotides match TRBD1. From germline, CDR1 is SEHNR and CDR2 FQNEAQ (reference sequence). The length of the CDR3 is 15 residues. J was trimmed by 4 bases and V by 5 bases; bases with no gene match: 9. The CDR3 DNA reads TGTGCCAGCAGCCCGAGGGGGACAGGTGTAGAGACCCAGTACTTC. It yields the protein CASSPRGTGVETQYF.

This chain links TRBV7-9 with TRBJ2-7; 11 nucleotides match TRBD2. CDR1 and CDR2 (germline): SEHNR, FQNEAQ (reference sequence). The CDR3 is made up of 15 amino acids. J gave up 1 base and V 5 bases, and 4 bases lay outside the gene matches. The CDR3 region is CASSELAGASYEQYF. As DNA, the CDR3 is TGTGCCAGCAGCGAACTAGCGGGAGCGTCCTACGAGCAGTACTTC.

This clone was counted a few times. This chain joins TRBV6-5 and TRBJ1-2, with D unresolved. Germline-derived CDR1 and CDR2 are MNHEY and SVGAGI. V was clipped by 2 bases and J by 7 bases, with 11 bases between them. The CDR3 is made up of 13 amino acids. This chain's CDR3 is CASSYDHSGGYTF. The CDR3 DNA is TGTGCCAGCAGTTACGACCACAGCGGTGGCTACACCTTC.

DNA of the CDR3: TGTGCCAGCAGCGTAGCCCAGTTGAACACTGAAGCTTTCTTT. It codes for CASSVAQLNTEAFF. V and J are TRBV9 and TRBJ1-1; D not resolved. Germline CDR1 SGDLS, CDR2 YYNGEE. V lost 0 bases, J lost 0 bases, and 6 bases lay in between. CDR3 length: 14 residues. Full variable domain (remainder filled in from reference TRBV9 and TRBJ1-1): DSGVTQTPKHLITATGQRVTLRCSPRSGDLSVYWYQQSLDQGLQFLIQYYNGEERAKGNILERFSAQQFPDLHSELNLSSLELGDSALYFCASSVAQLNTEAFFGQGTRLTVV.

The rearrangement joins TRBV27 to TRBJ2-7, with D possibly TRBD2 on 6 matching bases. V gave up 3 bases and J gave up 3 bases, with 12 bases separating them. The germline CDR1 and CDR2 sequences are MNHEY and SMNVEV (reference sequence). CDR3 size: 14 residues. CDR3 amino acids: CASSFGRGYYEQYF. CDR3 DNA sequence: TGTGCCAGCAGTTTCGGTCGGGGGTACTACGAGCAGTACTTC.

This clone has more than one count but fewer than ten. This sequence joins TRBV27 and TRBJ1-6; 8 bases match TRBD1. The germline CDR1 and CDR2 sequences are MNHEY and SMNVEV (reference sequence). The CDR3 is 16 amino acids. Trimming cost V 2 bases and J 9 bases; bases outside gene matches: 9. CDR3 sequence reads: CASSLKVSGGSSPLHF. CDR3 coding DNA: TGTGCCAGCAGTTTAAAAGTTTCAGGGGGCAGTTCACCCCTCCACTTT.

The V gene is TRBV2, the J gene TRBJ1-5; a weak D match, TRBD1 (5 bases). Germline V gene lookup returns CDR1 SNHLY and CDR2 FYNNEI. This CDR3 spans 15 amino acids. V lost 6 bases to trimming and J lost 1 base, with 13 bases between them. The CDR3 DNA sequence: TGTGCCAGCAGATCCGGGACTCTGAGCAATCAGCCCCAGCATTTT. Residues: CASRSGTLSNQPQHF.

The chain combines TRBV28 with TRBJ1-2, with a tentative D call TRBD1 (5 bases). Per the germline V gene, CDR1 is MDHEN and CDR2 is SYDVKM. The CDR3 is 13 residues long. V lost 5 bases and J 4 bases, leaving 11 bases between the germline ends. This CDR3 is CASSTRQTYGYTF. For the CDR3, the DNA is TGTGCCAGCAGTACCCGACAGACCTATGGCTACACCTTC.

The rearrangement joins TRBV7-6 to TRBJ2-3, with TRBD2 matching 8 bases. The CDR3 runs 17 residues. Trimming took 4 bases from V and 2 from J; bases not matched to a gene: 11. Germline CDR1 and CDR2: SGHVS and FNYEAQ. The CDR3 bases are TGTGCCAGCAGCTCAAGAGGAAGCGGGGGCCTCACAGATACGCAGTATTTT. It is translated as CASSSRGSGGLTDTQYF.

V gene TRBV27 combines with J gene TRBJ2-5, with 7 bases matching TRBD2. CDR3 length: 13 residues. Trimming at V came to 3 bases and at J to 5 bases, leaving 3 bases not matched to a gene. The germline gives CDR1 MNHEY, CDR2 SMNVEV (reference sequence). As DNA, the CDR3 is TGTGCCAGCAGTTTTGGCGGGAGCGAGACCCAGTACTTC. Its translation is CASSFGGSETQYF.

The chain links TRBV4-2 to TRBJ1-4; 8 positions match TRBD1. The J segment lost 8 bases and the V segment lost 1 base, leaving 3 bases of the junction unmatched. This CDR3 spans 14 amino acids. Germline-derived CDR1 and CDR2 are LGHNA and YNFKEQ. The CDR3 DNA reads TGTGCCAGCAGCCAAGGGCAGGGGGCGGAAAAACTGTTTTTT. This codes for CASSQGQGAEKLFF.

This clone occurred a few times. This chain uses TRBV9 with TRBJ2-5, with TRBD1 identical over 7 bases. The ends lost 0 bases at V and 5 bases at J; junction bases unmatched: 7. Germline V gives CDR1 SGDLS, CDR2 YYNGEE. CDR3 length: 15 amino acids. This CDR3 reads CASSVVAGGLETQYF. The CDR3 DNA reads TGTGCCAGCAGCGTAGTGGCAGGGGGTTTGGAGACCCAGTACTTC.

Here the CDR3 DNA reads TGTGCCAGCAGTAGTCCGGCGGGGGGAGGAGAGACCCAGTACTTC. This sequence encodes CASSSPAGGGETQYF. The chain carries TRBV6-6 and TRBJ2-5, with 8 bases aligning to TRBD2. The CDR3 has 15 amino acids. V shed 5 bases, J shed 4 bases, and the junction held 9 bases outside the gene matches. CDR1 and CDR2 from the germline V gene are MNHNY and SVGAGI (reference sequence).

CDR3 sequence reads: CSAGAGALNTGELFF. The CDR3 coding sequence is TGCAGCGCCGGGGCGGGAGCCCTCAACACCGGGGAGCTGTTTTTT. The genes are TRBV29-1 and TRBJ2-2, with TRBD2 matching 7 bases. The CDR3 has 15 residues. V shed 7 bases, J shed 2 bases, and the junction held 10 bases outside the gene matches. In germline, CDR1 is SQVTM, CDR2 ANQGSEA.

The V call is TRBV30, the J call TRBJ1-3; 7 nucleotides align to TRBD1. The germline V gene has CDR1 GTSNPN and CDR2 SVGIG (reference sequence). Trimming at V came to 4 bases and at J to 0 bases, leaving 6 bases not matched to a gene. The CDR3 covers 15 residues. The CDR3 DNA follows: TGTGCCTGGAAGGGGGACAGCTACTCTGGAAACACCATATATTTT. Protein: CAWKGDSYSGNTIYF.

This sequence joins TRBV28 and TRBJ1-3; tentatively, D is TRBD1 (6 bases). The CDR3 sequence is 15 residues long. Trimming removed 6 bases at V and 0 bases at J, with 12 bases between. Germline V lookup: CDR1 MDHEN, CDR2 SYDVKM. Written as DNA, the CDR3 is TGTGCCAGCAGAGAGGGGACACCCTCTGGAAACACCATATATTTT. Amino acids: CASREGTPSGNTIYF. The variable domain in full, with the rest retrieved from reference TRBV28 and TRBJ1-3, is DVKVTQSSRYLVKRTGEKVFLECVQDMDHENMFWYRQDPGLGLRLIYFSYDVKMKEKGDIPEGYSVSREKKERFSLILESASTNQTSMYLCASREGTPSGNTIYFGEGSWLTVV.

The chain carries TRBV4-2 and TRBJ2-5; TRBD1 agrees at 9 bases. The CDR3 consists of 15 residues. CDR1 LGHNA and CDR2 YNFKEQ come from the germline V gene. V shed 4 bases and J 5 bases; nucleotides not matched to a gene: 8. The DNA of the CDR3 is TGTGCCAGCAGCCCGGGACAGGGTGTTGGCGAGACCCAGTACTTC. Its translation: CASSPGQGVGETQYF.

In the case of this clone: The sample holds other DNA sequences that translate to the same CDR3. CDR3 loop: CASSRTDTQYF. Written as DNA, the CDR3 is TGTGCCAGCTCCAGGACAGATACGCAGTATTTT. V is TRBV19 and J is TRBJ2-3; D is undetermined. Germline CDR1 LNHDA, CDR2 SQIVND (reference sequence). Trimming pared 9 bases from V and 3 bases from J, leaving 7 bases between. The CDR3 has 11 amino acids.

V and J are TRBV10-1 and TRBJ1-4; no definite D call. Trimming stripped 7 bases from V and 3 bases from J, with 15 bases between. This CDR3 region has 15 residues. Germline-derived CDR1 and CDR2 are WNHNN and SYGVQD (reference sequence). This CDR3 reads CASNPPCRANEKLFF. DNA of the CDR3: TGCGCCAGCAACCCCCCCTGTCGGGCTAATGAAAAACTGTTTTTT.

The V gene is TRBV6-6, the J gene TRBJ1-2; maybe TRBD1 (5 bases). Germline V gene data show CDR1 as MNHNY and CDR2 as SVGAGI (reference sequence). This CDR3 has 13 residues. V shed 6 bases and J shed 0 bases, with 8 bases lying between them. The CDR3 loop is CASRQDTNYGYTF. The CDR3 DNA follows: TGTGCCAGCAGACAGGATACTAACTATGGCTACACCTTC.

V is TRBV28 and J is TRBJ1-2, with TRBD1 identical over 9 bases. V was clipped by 6 bases and J by 6 bases; unmatched bases: 14. Germline-derived CDR1 and CDR2 are MDHEN and SYDVKM. CDR3 length: 16 residues. The chain's CDR3 is CASRPFNRDRAHGYTF. The CDR3 coding sequence is TGTGCCAGCAGACCTTTTAACCGGGACAGGGCCCATGGCTACACCTTC.